The entry that follows covers one T cell receptor (beta chain) sequence. This entry belongs to a study of neoadjuvant anti-PD-1 for oral cavity cancer. Study-level information: Most patients had three to four biweekly doses of 3 mg/kg nivolumab before resection.

This CDR3 region has 12 residues. Trimming cost V 8 bases and J 0 bases, with 5 bases left between them. Looked up from germline, CDR1 is SGHAT and CDR2 is FQNNGV. Produced via immunoSEQ multiplex PCR; TCRdb's table is partial and in-frame only. The sample contains around 30,000 clones, 80% to 90% of which appear only once. The receptor comes from a person between 40 and 85 years old with oral cavity squamous cell carcinoma. Here the sequenced sample was PBMCs, taken before nivolumab (anti-PD-1) treatment. The chain recombines TRBV11-2 with TRBJ1-3; D uncertain. CDR3 in DNA: TGTGCCAGCGGGTCCTCTGGAAACACCATATATTTT. Encoded protein: CASGSSGNTIYF.